This T cell receptor beta chain was profiled in a study of blood T cells in healthy people across ages. The CDR3 contains 15 residues. V lost 2 bases to trimming and J lost 6 bases; unmatched junction nucleotides: 10. Germline V gene data show CDR1 as DFQATT and CDR2 as SNEGSKA (reference sequence). This clonotype appeared a few times. Its specificity is not known. Primed by a sample-barcoded 5' primer and a J-beta primer mix, a second PCR proceeded for roughly 7 to 11 cycles. TCRdb fed the 5' RACE reads into MiXCR, producing one record per CDR3 protein. The repertoire holds almost 1 million distinct CDR3 sequences, with around 54% as singletons. Study findings and constraints: One million T cells yielded diversity estimates that were considered underestimates.

The chain couples TRBV20-1 to TRBJ2-1, with 7 bases fitting TRBD2. This receptor was obtained from a woman aged 60-75 years in good health. Sequencing was carried out using blood. CDR3 DNA: TGCAGTGCTAGAATGTTAGGGCGGGAGCTCAATGAGCAGTTCTTC. This gives the protein CSARMLGRELNEQFF.